This TCR beta chain was captured in a study of blood T cell repertoires in COVID-19. Study details: There were acute and convalescent COVID-19 samples, and they came from the United States, Italy and Spain. T cells, B-cell-depleted T cells, or PBMCs provided the cDNA or gDNA that served as material.

The length of the CDR3 is 14 residues. From germline, CDR1 is SGHNT and CDR2 YYREEE (reference sequence). V gave up 2 bases and J gave up 2 bases, with 7 bases separating them. Original handling: Amplified reference gene primers provided the basis for estimating nucleated cell counts. Data came from immunoSEQ multiplex PCR; TCRdb stores just in-frame clones and leaves some out. D and trimming were read from the DNA, whereas the V and J calls and clone size are those reported in that table. Here the sample spans 150,000 or so clones, 77% being singletons. This receptor was obtained from a woman between 50 and 59 years old with active or convalescent COVID-19. The J gene is TRBJ2-2, the V gene TRBV5-4, with D possibly being TRBD1 (5 bases). Sequencing input: peripheral blood. CDR3 protein: CASSFDSNTGELFF. The CDR3 DNA follows: TGTGCCAGCAGCTTCGACAGTAACACCGGGGAGCTGTTTTTT.